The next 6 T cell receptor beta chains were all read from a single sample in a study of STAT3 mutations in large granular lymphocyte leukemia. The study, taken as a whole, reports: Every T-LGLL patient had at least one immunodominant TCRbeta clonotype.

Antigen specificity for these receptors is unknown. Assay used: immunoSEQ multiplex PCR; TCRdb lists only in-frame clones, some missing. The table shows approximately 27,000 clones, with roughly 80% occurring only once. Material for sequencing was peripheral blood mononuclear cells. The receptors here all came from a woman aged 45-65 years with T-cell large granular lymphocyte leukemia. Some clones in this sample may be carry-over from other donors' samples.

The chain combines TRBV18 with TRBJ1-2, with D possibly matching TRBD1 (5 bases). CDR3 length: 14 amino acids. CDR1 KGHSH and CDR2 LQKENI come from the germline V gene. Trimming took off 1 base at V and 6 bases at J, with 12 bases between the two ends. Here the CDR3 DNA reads TGTGCCAGCTCACCACGGGAGGGGTCGGATGGCTACACCTTC. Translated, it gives CASSPREGSDGYTF. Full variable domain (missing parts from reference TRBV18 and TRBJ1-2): NAGVMQNPRHLVRRRGQEARLRCSPMKGHSHVYWYRQLPEEGLKFMVYLQKENIIDESGMPKERFSAEFPKEGPSILRIQQVVRGDSAAYFCASSPREGSDGYTFGSGTRLTVV.

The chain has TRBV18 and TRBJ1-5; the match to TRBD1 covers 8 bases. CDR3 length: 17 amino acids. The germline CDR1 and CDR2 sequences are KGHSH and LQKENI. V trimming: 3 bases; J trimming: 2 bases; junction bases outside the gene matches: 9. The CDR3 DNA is TGTGCCAGCTCACCCCCAAGGACAGGGAATCGCAATCAGCCCCAGCATTTT. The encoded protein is CASSPPRTGNRNQPQHF.

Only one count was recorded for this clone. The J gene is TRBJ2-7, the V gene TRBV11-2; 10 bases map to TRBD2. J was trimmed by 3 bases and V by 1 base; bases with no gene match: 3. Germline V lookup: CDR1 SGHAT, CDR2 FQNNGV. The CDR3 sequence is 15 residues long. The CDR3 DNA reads TGTGCCAGCAGCTTAGCCGGGACTAGCGACTACGAGCAGTACTTC. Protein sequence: CASSLAGTSDYEQYF.

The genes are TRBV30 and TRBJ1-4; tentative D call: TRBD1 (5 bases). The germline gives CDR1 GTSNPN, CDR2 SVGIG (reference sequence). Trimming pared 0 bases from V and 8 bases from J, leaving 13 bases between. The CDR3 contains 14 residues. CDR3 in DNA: TGTGCCTGGAGTGTAGGGAGCGGGACCGAAAAACTGTTTTTT. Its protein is CAWSVGSGTEKLFF.

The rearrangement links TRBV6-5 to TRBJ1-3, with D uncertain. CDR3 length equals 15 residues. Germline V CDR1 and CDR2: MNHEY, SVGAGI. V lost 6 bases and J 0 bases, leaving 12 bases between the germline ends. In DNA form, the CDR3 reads TGTGCCAGCAGCCGAGACCGGAGCTCTGGAAACACCATATATTTT. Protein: CASSRDRSSGNTIYF.

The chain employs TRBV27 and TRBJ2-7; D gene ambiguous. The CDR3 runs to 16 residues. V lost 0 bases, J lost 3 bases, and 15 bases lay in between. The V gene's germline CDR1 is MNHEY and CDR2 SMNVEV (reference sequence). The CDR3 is CASSLSTSGYLYEQYF. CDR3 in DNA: TGTGCCAGCAGTTTATCCACGAGTGGGTACCTCTACGAGCAGTACTTC.